The rows below give T cell receptor beta chains drawn from one sample of a study of blood T cell repertoires in COVID-19. Produced via immunoSEQ multiplex PCR; TCRdb's table is partial and in-frame only. The sample yields 210,000 or so clones, around 80% seen once. Source material: peripheral blood. These receptors all stem from a woman of 80 years or more with COVID-19, enrolled during active disease. CDR3s include the opening cysteine and the closing phenylalanine or tryptophan. Each record gives: clone size, V gene, D gene, J gene, CDR3 DNA, CDR3 protein. The D gene is left open where the match is weak. For some rows the clone size is stated as once, few or many, or as a class when expanded; others skip it.

clone_size: few
v_call: TRBV7-9
d_call: NA
j_call: TRBJ2-1
cdr3_nt: TGTGCCAGCAGCCCCGGGAACTACAATGAGCAGTTCTTC
cdr3_aa: CASSPGNYNEQFF

clone_size: NA
v_call: TRBV6-5
d_call: TRBD2
j_call: TRBJ2-1
cdr3_nt: TGTGCCAGCCAGACTAGCCCCTCCTACAATGAGCAGTTCTTC
cdr3_aa: CASQTSPSYNEQFF

clone_size: NA
v_call: TRBV6-5
d_call: TRBD1
j_call: TRBJ1-3
cdr3_nt: TGTGCCAGCAATCTACAGGGGAGTGGTGGAAACACCATATATTTT
cdr3_aa: CASNLQGSGGNTIYF

clone_size: NA
v_call: TRBV5-1
d_call: TRBD2
j_call: TRBJ2-3
cdr3_nt: TGCGCCAGCAGCTTGGGGCCAGCGGGGATTGGGGATACGCAGTATTTT
cdr3_aa: CASSLGPAGIGDTQYF

clone_size: many
v_call: TRBV7-9
d_call: NA
j_call: TRBJ2-3
cdr3_nt: TGTGCCAGCAGCTTGACAGGTAGCACAGATACGCAGTATTTT
cdr3_aa: CASSLTGSTDTQYF

clone_size: NA
v_call: TRBV9
d_call: TRBD2
j_call: TRBJ2-1
cdr3_nt: TGTGCCAGCAGCCCCTCCGCTAGCGGGAGTACCGCTGAGCAGTTCTTC
cdr3_aa: CASSPSASGSTAEQFF

clone_size: NA
v_call: TRBV18
d_call: TRBD1
j_call: TRBJ1-2
cdr3_nt: TGTGCCAGCTCACCAATAGGGACAGGGGGTGACTATGGCTACACCTTC
cdr3_aa: CASSPIGTGGDYGYTF

clone_size: few
v_call: TRBV3-1/TRBV3-2
d_call: NA
j_call: TRBJ1-3
cdr3_nt: TGTGCCAGCAGCCAAGCGTCAGTTGCCTCTGGAAACACCATATATTTT
cdr3_aa: CASSQASVASGNTIYF

clone_size: NA
v_call: TRBV6-5
d_call: NA
j_call: TRBJ1-1
cdr3_nt: TGTGCCAGCAGTTACGCCGCGGAGAAAAACACTGAAGCTTTCTTT
cdr3_aa: CASSYAAEKNTEAFF

clone_size: NA
v_call: TRBV6-5
d_call: TRBD2
j_call: TRBJ2-1
cdr3_nt: TGTGCCAGCTCCGGGAGGGACAATGAGCAGTTCTTC
cdr3_aa: CASSGRDNEQFF

clone_size: NA
v_call: TRBV18
d_call: TRBD2
j_call: TRBJ2-7
cdr3_nt: TGTGCCAGCTCAGGACTAGCGGGAGAAGGCGGCGAGCAGTACTTC
cdr3_aa: CASSGLAGEGGEQYF

clone_size: NA
v_call: TRBV19
d_call: TRBD1
j_call: TRBJ1-6
cdr3_nt: TGTGCCAGTAACCTGGGACAGAGCTCCTATAATTCACCCCTCCACTTT
cdr3_aa: CASNLGQSSYNSPLHF

clone_size: once
v_call: TRBV29-1
d_call: NA
j_call: TRBJ1-1
cdr3_nt: TGCAGCGTTGCCCCAGGGCGCACTGAAGCTTTCTTT
cdr3_aa: CSVAPGRTEAFF

clone_size: NA
v_call: TRBV18
d_call: TRBD1
j_call: TRBJ1-2
cdr3_nt: TGTGCCAGCTCACCGGACAGGGCTAATGGCTACACCTTC
cdr3_aa: CASSPDRANGYTF

clone_size: NA
v_call: TRBV6-4
d_call: NA
j_call: TRBJ2-3
cdr3_nt: TGTGCCAGCAGCCTACAGCCTTTCGCAGATACGCAGTATTTT
cdr3_aa: CASSLQPFADTQYF

clone_size: NA
v_call: TRBV9
d_call: TRBD1
j_call: TRBJ1-4
cdr3_nt: TGTGCCAGCAATAACGCCGGGACAGATTATGAAAAACTGTTTTTT
cdr3_aa: CASNNAGTDYEKLFF

clone_size: NA
v_call: TRBV6-5
d_call: NA
j_call: TRBJ1-2
cdr3_nt: TGTGCCAGCAGTCGGCAGGGCTCGGATGGCTACACCTTC
cdr3_aa: CASSRQGSDGYTF

clone_size: NA
v_call: TRBV5-4
d_call: NA
j_call: TRBJ2-4
cdr3_nt: TGTGCCAGCAGCTTGGGTTGGGGGCAGTCCATTCAGTACTTC
cdr3_aa: CASSLGWGQSIQYF

clone_size: once
v_call: TRBV9
d_call: TRBD1
j_call: TRBJ1-4
cdr3_nt: TGTGCCAGCAGCTTGGGACAGGGCGGAGAAAAACTGTTTTTT
cdr3_aa: CASSLGQGGEKLFF

clone_size: NA
v_call: TRBV6-5
d_call: NA
j_call: TRBJ2-2
cdr3_nt: TGTGCCAGCCGCCGAGACACCTCCACCGGGGAGCTGTTTTTT
cdr3_aa: CASRRDTSTGELFF